This T cell receptor beta chain comes out of a study of shared clonotypes between healthy human individuals. Some clones are missing from TCRdb's copy, which holds only in-frame ones; the method was immunoSEQ multiplex PCR. Here the sample spans over 400,000 clones, around 73% being singletons. Unsorted samples used approximately 87 million PBMCs for genomic DNA. The CDR3 has 15 amino acids. V was pared by 6 bases and J by 1 base, with 4 bases of the junction left unmatched. CDR1 and CDR2 (germline): LNHNV, YYDKDF (reference sequence). The specimen sequenced was PBMCs. The chain joins TRBV15 to TRBJ2-3, with TRBD2 identical over 10 bases. This receptor was obtained from a woman between 40 and 50 years old in good health. Some clones in this sample may be carry-over from other donors' samples. The DNA for the CDR3 is TGTGCCACCAGGCCCGGGACTAGCGGCACAGATACGCAGTATTTT. Translated, it gives CATRPGTSGTDTQYF.